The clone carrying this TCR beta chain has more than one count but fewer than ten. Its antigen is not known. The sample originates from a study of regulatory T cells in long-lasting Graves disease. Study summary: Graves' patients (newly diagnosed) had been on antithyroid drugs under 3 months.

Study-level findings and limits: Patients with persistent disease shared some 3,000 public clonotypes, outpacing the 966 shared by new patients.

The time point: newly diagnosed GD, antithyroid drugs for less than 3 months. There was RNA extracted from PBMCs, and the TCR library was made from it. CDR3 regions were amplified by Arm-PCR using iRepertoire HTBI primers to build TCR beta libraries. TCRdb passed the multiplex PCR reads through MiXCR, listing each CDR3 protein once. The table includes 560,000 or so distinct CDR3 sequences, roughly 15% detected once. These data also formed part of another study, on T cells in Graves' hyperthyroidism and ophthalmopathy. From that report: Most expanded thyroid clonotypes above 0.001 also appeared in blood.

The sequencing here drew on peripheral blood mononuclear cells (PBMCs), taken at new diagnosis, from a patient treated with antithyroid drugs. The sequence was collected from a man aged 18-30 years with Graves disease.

The CDR3 region has the DNA TGTGCCAGCACCCGACAGGTGGGCTCCTACAATGAGCAGTTCTTC. Encoded protein: CASTRQVGSYNEQFF. The V call is TRBV19, the J call TRBJ2-1; a possible D gene is TRBD1 (6 bases). The CDR3 extends over 15 amino acids. Germline CDR1 and CDR2: LNHDA and SQIVND (reference sequence). The germline V and J ends were trimmed by 9 bases and 0 bases, with 15 bases remaining between them. The variable domain in full, completed from reference TRBV19 and TRBJ2-1, reads DGGITQSPKYLFRKEGQNVTLSCEQNLNHDAMYWYRQDPGQGLRLIYYSQIVNDFQKGDIAEGYSVSREKKESFPLTVTSAQKNPTAFYLCASTRQVGSYNEQFFGPGTRLTVL.